One TCR beta chain is described in this entry. These data belong to a study of blood T cell repertoires in COVID-19. Per the study methods: Estimation of nucleated cell counts was performed using reference gene primer amplification. Profiling relied on immunoSEQ multiplex PCR, and the TCRdb table lists in-frame clones only, not all of them. That table gives V, J and clone size, and the DNA gave D and trimming. The sample has 99,000 or so clones; about 86% are singletons. Germline-derived CDR1 and CDR2 are SGHTA and FQGNSA. V shed 0 bases, J shed 7 bases, and the junction held 17 bases outside the gene matches. This CDR3 region has 19 residues.

The TCR comes from an elderly man with acute or convalescent COVID-19. The chain has TRBV7-2 and TRBJ2-3; 9 nucleotides line up with TRBD2. Material for sequencing was peripheral blood. This CDR3 is CASSLARSLISGSRNTQYF. For the CDR3, the DNA is TGTGCCAGCAGCTTAGCCCGGTCCTTGATTAGCGGGAGTCGGAATACGCAGTATTTT.